This TCR beta chain appears in the sequencing data of a study of control samples from healthy donors and cancer patients. Profiling relied on immunoSEQ multiplex PCR, and the TCRdb table lists in-frame clones only, not all of them. The sample lists 75,000 to 95,000 clones; about nine tenths were seen once. This clone was counted a few times. This clonotype was sampled from a woman between 18 and 30 years old in good health. The sample taken for sequencing was blood.

The CDR3 sequence is CASSLRLAETQYF. CDR3 sequence (DNA): TGTGCCAGCAGTTTAAGACTAGCGGAGACCCAGTACTTC. The chain has TRBV27 and TRBJ2-5, with 8 positions matching TRBD2. V shed 2 bases, J shed 5 bases, and the junction held 1 base outside the gene matches. This CDR3 is 13 amino acids long. Germline assignment: CDR1 MNHEY and CDR2 SMNVEV (reference sequence).